These 20 T cell receptor beta chains were all obtained from the same sample, sequenced in a study of cytomegalovirus exposure and HLA in healthy donors. The PCR used 60 Vbeta and 13 Jbeta primers. TCRdb keeps only in-frame clones here, not all; method: immunoSEQ multiplex PCR. The table includes about 150,000 clones, around 80% detected once. The sample comprised PBMCs. These receptors were collected from a boy younger than 10 in good health and CMV-seronegative.

The V call is TRBV6-6, the J call TRBJ1-4, with TRBD1 matching 7 bases. This CDR3 region has 13 residues. V shed 7 bases, J shed 7 bases, and the junction held 6 bases outside the gene matches. Per germline, CDR1 MNHNY and CDR2 SVGAGI (reference sequence). As DNA, the CDR3 is TGTGCCAGCACCACCGGGACAGCTGAAAAACTGTTTTTT. Its protein product is CASTTGTAEKLFF.

This chain links TRBV11-2 with TRBJ2-4; maybe TRBD2 (6 bases). Germline V CDR1 and CDR2: SGHAT, FQNNGV. Trimming cost V 7 bases and J 7 bases, with 8 bases left between them. The length of the CDR3 is 11 residues. DNA for the CDR3: TGTGCCAGCACCCGGGGGAACATTCAGTACTTC. Its translation: CASTRGNIQYF.

This clone was counted between two and nine times. The chain couples TRBV2 to TRBJ1-2; D is perhaps TRBD1 (6 bases). V lost 2 bases to trimming and J lost 4 bases, with 17 bases between them. The CDR3 has 16 amino acids. Germline CDR1 SNHLY, CDR2 FYNNEI. The CDR3 DNA is TGTGCCAGCAGTGAAAAGATTCGGGGGGCTGGCTATGGCTACACCTTC. It codes for CASSEKIRGAGYGYTF.

The rearrangement joins TRBV6-4 to TRBJ2-3, with a possible D match to TRBD1 (6 bases). Trimming shortened V by 2 bases and J by 2 bases, and 8 bases separated the two germline ends. Germline loops: CDR1 MRHNA, CDR2 SNTAGT. The CDR3 sequence is 14 residues long. The CDR3 sequence: CASSDNRATDTQYF. In DNA form, the CDR3 reads TGTGCCAGCAGTGACAACAGGGCCACAGATACGCAGTATTTT.

This clone was recorded a few times. J is TRBJ2-5 and V is TRBV4-1, with TRBD1 matching 8 bases. CDR1 and CDR2 from the germline V gene are MGHRA and YSYEKL. CDR3 length: 15 amino acids. V dropped 4 bases and J dropped 7; count of bases not matched to a gene: 11. The CDR3 sequence is CASSPHGQGRRTQYF. CDR3 coding DNA: TGCGCCAGCAGCCCCCATGGACAGGGACGGAGGACCCAGTACTTC.

This clone was observed a few times. This rearrangement joins TRBV23-1 to TRBJ1-3; 8 positions agree with TRBD1. TRBV23-1 falls under the ORF class, with uncertain function. Unmatched junction bases numbered 21, after V lost 6 bases and J lost 2 bases. The CDR3 loop spans 20 amino acids. The CDR3 coding sequence is TGCGCCAGCAGAAAGAAACCGGCCGGAACAGGGGGTACCGCTGGAAACACCATATATTTT. It codes for CASRKKPAGTGGTAGNTIYF.

The V gene is TRBV5-4, the J gene TRBJ1-1, with 8 nucleotides matching TRBD1. This CDR3 spans 13 amino acids. J was trimmed by 4 bases and V by 4 bases; bases with no gene match: 3. The germline V gene encodes CDR1 SGHNT and CDR2 YYREEE (reference sequence). The CDR3 coding sequence is TGTGCCAGCAGCGCGACAGGGGCCACTGAAGCTTTCTTT. As protein: CASSATGATEAFF. The whole variable domain, remainder taken from reference TRBV5-4 and TRBJ1-1, is ETGVTQSPTHLIKTRGQQVTLRCSSQSGHNTVSWYQQALGQGPQFIFQYYREEENGRGNFPPRFSGLQFPNYSSELNVNALELDDSALYLCASSATGATEAFFGQGTRLTVV.

This sequence joins TRBV30 and TRBJ1-2; 9 bases align to TRBD1. CDR3 length: 13 residues. CDR1 and CDR2 from the germline V gene are GTSNPN and SVGIG (reference sequence). V shed 2 bases and J 8 bases; nucleotides not matched to a gene: 6. This CDR3 reads CAWSPNRGRGYTF. The CDR3, as DNA: TGTGCCTGGAGTCCTAACAGGGGGCGAGGCTACACCTTC. Based on the CDR3 plus reference TRBV30 and TRBJ1-2, the full variable domain is SQTIHQWPATLVQPVGSPLSLECTVEGTSNPNLYWYRQAAGRGLQLLFYSVGIGQISSEVPQNLSASRPQDRQFILSSKKLLLSDSGFYLCAWSPNRGRGYTFGSGTRLTVV.

The chain employs TRBV7-9 and TRBJ2-7, with D perhaps matching TRBD1 (6 bases). CDR3 size: 15 residues. Germline CDR1 is SEHNR and CDR2 is FQNEAQ (reference sequence). The germline V and J ends were trimmed by 8 bases and 1 base, with 18 bases remaining between them. CDR3 amino acids: CASLIAQGTSYEQYF. The DNA for the CDR3 is TGTGCCAGCCTAATCGCGCAGGGGACGTCCTACGAGCAGTACTTC.

This clone was detected a few times. The V and J genes are TRBV28 and TRBJ2-7; 7 positions agree with TRBD1. Germline loops: CDR1 MDHEN, CDR2 SYDVKM. V dropped 6 bases and J dropped 2; count of bases not matched to a gene: 10. CDR3 length: 15 residues. The CDR3: CASRHTGAPTYEQYF. The CDR3 DNA reads as TGTGCCAGCAGACACACAGGGGCCCCGACCTACGAGCAGTACTTC.

This clone was observed a single time. The V call is TRBV9, the J call TRBJ1-1; TRBD1 might be the D (6 bases). This CDR3 contains 19 residues. Germline CDR1 and CDR2: SGDLS and YYNGEE. V lost 0 bases to trimming and J lost 3 bases, with 24 bases between them. CDR3 protein: CASSVGPRTGGRRDTEAFF. In DNA form, the CDR3 reads TGTGCCAGCAGCGTAGGTCCTCGTACGGGGGGCCGGCGGGACACTGAAGCTTTCTTT.

The chain carries TRBV28 and TRBJ2-7; D is ambiguous. V was pared by 3 bases and J by 3 bases, with 18 bases between. The CDR3 runs to 16 residues. Germline V gives CDR1 MDHEN, CDR2 SYDVKM. DNA of the CDR3: TGTGCCAGCAGTTTCCTCTCCCGGGTCCCACACTACGAGCAGTACTTC. Translated: CASSFLSRVPHYEQYF.

The V and J genes are TRBV6-4 and TRBJ1-5; D possibly corresponds to TRBD1 (5 bases). Germline V lookup: CDR1 MRHNA, CDR2 SNTAGT. The CDR3 is 11 residues long. Trimming took off 10 bases at V and 7 bases at J, with 11 bases between the two ends. The CDR3 region is CAKKGRQPQHF. The CDR3 DNA is TGTGCCAAAAAGGGGCGCCAGCCCCAGCATTTT.

CDR3 in DNA: TGCGCCAGCAGCTTGGGGGGGCGACCCTCCTACGAGCAGTACTTC. Amino acids: CASSLGGRPSYEQYF. This chain uses TRBV5-1 with TRBJ2-7; D is perhaps TRBD1 (6 bases). Germline V gene lookup returns CDR1 SGHRS and CDR2 YFSETQ. V dropped 0 bases and J dropped 0 bases, with 10 bases sitting between them. The CDR3 loop spans 15 amino acids.

The chain employs TRBV27 and TRBJ2-7; 11 bases line up with TRBD1. Germline V gene lookup returns CDR1 MNHEY and CDR2 SMNVEV (reference sequence). This CDR3 comprises 14 residues. Trimming removed 8 bases from V and 7 bases from J; junction bases left unmatched: 10. The CDR3 DNA follows: TGTGCCAGCCAATGGGACAGGGGGTCTGGAGAGCAGTACTTC. The encoded protein is CASQWDRGSGEQYF.

This rearrangement joins TRBV7-2 to TRBJ2-5; D call uncertain. The end of the DNA fits TRBJ2-7 better, so the J call may be wrong. The CDR3 loop spans 14 amino acids. The germline CDR1 and CDR2 sequences are SGHTA and FQGNSA. This chain's CDR3 is CASSLPLSSYEQYF. DNA of the CDR3: TGTGCCAGCAGCTTACCACTTTCTTCCTACGAGCAGTACTTC.

This clone was counted at least ten times. The chain combines TRBV27 with TRBJ2-1, with TRBD1 as a possible D gene (5 bases). The ends were cut back, 0 bases at V and 7 bases at J, with 10 bases in the middle. There are 14 residues in the CDR3. CDR1 is MNHEY, CDR2 SMNVEV, per germline (reference sequence). In DNA form, the CDR3 reads TGTGCCAGCAGTTTATCGACAGCGAGGAATGAGCAGTTCTTC. Encoded protein: CASSLSTARNEQFF.

The chain is built from TRBV13 and TRBJ2-5; D call uncertain. This CDR3 spans 13 amino acids. Trimming took 3 bases from V and 1 from J, leaving 6 bases between them. The germline CDR1 and CDR2 sequences are PRHDT and FYEKMQ (reference sequence). The CDR3 DNA sequence: TGTGCCAGCAGCTTGTCCATCCAAGAGACCCAGTACTTC. It is translated as CASSLSIQETQYF.

The V and J genes are TRBV6-1 and TRBJ2-3; D may be TRBD2 (5 bases). The germline gives CDR1 MNHNS, CDR2 SASEGT. Deletions cut 4 bases from V and 0 bases from J, with 11 bases between. The CDR3 totals 15 residues. The CDR3 nucleotides read TGTGCCAGCAGTGTATCACGGGGAAGCACAGATACGCAGTATTTT. It codes for CASSVSRGSTDTQYF.

This clone has a handful of counts. The CDR3 is CASSTMTARNEKLFF. CDR3 bases: TGTGCCAGCAGTACGATGACAGCGAGAAATGAAAAACTGTTTTTT. The J gene is TRBJ1-4, the V gene TRBV6-1; possibly TRBD1 for D (5 bases). The CDR3 has 15 residues. V dropped 5 bases and J dropped 5 bases, with 15 bases sitting between them. The germline V gene encodes CDR1 MNHNS and CDR2 SASEGT.